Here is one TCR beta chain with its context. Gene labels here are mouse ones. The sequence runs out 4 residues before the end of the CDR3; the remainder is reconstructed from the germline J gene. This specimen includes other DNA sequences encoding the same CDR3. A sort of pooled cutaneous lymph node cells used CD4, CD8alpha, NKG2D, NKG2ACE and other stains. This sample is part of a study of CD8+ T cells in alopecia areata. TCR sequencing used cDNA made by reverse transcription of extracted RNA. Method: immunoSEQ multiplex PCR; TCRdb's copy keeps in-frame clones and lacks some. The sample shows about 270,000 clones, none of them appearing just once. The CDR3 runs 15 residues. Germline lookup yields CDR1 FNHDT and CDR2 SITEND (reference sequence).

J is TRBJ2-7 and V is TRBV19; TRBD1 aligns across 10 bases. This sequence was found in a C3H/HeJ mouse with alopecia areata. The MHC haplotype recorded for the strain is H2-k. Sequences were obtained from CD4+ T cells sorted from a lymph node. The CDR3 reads CASSITGTGDYEQYF. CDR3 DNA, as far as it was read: TGTGCCAGCAGTATAACCGGGACAGGGGATTAT. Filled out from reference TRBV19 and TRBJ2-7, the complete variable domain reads GGIITQTPKFLIGQEGQKLTLKCQQNFNHDTMYWYRQDSGKGLRLIYYSITENDLQKGDLSEGYDASREKKSSFSLTVTSAQKNEMAVFLCASSITGTGDYEQYFGPGTRLTVL.